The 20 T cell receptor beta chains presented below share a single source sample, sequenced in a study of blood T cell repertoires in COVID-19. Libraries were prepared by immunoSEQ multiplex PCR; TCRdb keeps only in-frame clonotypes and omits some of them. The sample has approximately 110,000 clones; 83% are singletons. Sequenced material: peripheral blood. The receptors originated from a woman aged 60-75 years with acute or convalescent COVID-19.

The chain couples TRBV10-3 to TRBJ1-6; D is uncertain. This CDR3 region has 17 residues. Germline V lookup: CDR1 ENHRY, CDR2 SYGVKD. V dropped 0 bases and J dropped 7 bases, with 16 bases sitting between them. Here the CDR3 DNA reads TGTGCCATCAGTGAGTCGGAAGGCAGGCTACTGAATTCACCCCTCCACTTT. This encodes CAISESEGRLLNSPLHF.

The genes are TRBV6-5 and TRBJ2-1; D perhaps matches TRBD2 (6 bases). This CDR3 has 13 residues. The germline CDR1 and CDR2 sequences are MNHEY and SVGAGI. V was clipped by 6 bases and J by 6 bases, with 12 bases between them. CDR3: CASRAMGGNEQFF. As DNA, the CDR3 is TGTGCCAGCAGAGCCATGGGAGGCAATGAGCAGTTCTTC.

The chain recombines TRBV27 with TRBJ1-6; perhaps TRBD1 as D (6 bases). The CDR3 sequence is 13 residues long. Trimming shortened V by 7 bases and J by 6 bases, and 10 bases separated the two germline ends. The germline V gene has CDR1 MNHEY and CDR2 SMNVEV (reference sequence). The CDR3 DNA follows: TGTGCCAGCACTGGACAGCCTAATTCACCCCTCCACTTT. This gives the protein CASTGQPNSPLHF.

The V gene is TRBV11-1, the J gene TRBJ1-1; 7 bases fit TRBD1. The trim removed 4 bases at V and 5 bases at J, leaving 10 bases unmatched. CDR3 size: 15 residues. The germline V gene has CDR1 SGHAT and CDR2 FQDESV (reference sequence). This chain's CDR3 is CASSSGQAEMTEAFF. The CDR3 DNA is TGTGCCAGCAGCTCCGGACAGGCGGAGATGACTGAAGCTTTCTTT.

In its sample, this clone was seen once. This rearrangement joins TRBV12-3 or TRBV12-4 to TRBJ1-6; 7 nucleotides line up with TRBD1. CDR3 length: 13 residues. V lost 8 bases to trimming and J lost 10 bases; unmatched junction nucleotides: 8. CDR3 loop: CASRGQGVSPLHF. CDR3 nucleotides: TGTGCCAGCCGTGGGCAGGGGGTGTCACCCCTCCACTTT.

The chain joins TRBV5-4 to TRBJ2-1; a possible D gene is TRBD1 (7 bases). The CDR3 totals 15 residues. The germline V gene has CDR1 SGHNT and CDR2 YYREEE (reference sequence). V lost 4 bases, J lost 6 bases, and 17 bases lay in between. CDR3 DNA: TGTGCCAGCAGCCGCCGACTAGGGGGCCTCAATGAGCAGTTCTTC. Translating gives CASSRRLGGLNEQFF.

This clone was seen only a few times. The CDR3 protein is CASRGTLGTYEQYF. As DNA, the CDR3 is TGTGCCAGCCGCGGGACTCTAGGGACCTACGAGCAGTACTTC. The chain has TRBV28 and TRBJ2-7; maybe TRBD2 (6 bases). V was trimmed by 8 bases and J by 2 bases, leaving 16 bases between them. From germline, CDR1 is MDHEN and CDR2 SYDVKM. This CDR3 region has 14 residues.

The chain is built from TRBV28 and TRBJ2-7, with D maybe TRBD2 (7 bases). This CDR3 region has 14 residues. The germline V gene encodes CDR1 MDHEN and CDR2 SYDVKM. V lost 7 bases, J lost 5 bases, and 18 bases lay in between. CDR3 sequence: CASTPEGGDNEQYF. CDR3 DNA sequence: TGTGCCAGCACCCCCGAGGGAGGGGACAACGAGCAGTACTTC.

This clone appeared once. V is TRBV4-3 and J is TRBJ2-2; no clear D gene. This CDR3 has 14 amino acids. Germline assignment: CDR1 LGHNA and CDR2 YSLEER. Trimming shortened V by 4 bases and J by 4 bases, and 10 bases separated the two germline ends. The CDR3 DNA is TGCGCCAGCAGCCCTTCCCCCGTCACCGGGGAGCTGTTTTTT. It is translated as CASSPSPVTGELFF.

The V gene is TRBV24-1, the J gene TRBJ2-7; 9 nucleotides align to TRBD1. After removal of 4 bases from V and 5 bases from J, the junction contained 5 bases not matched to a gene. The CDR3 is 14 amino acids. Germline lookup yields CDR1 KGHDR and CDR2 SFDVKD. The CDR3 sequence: CATSESGQGNEQYF. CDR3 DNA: TGTGCCACCAGTGAGTCGGGACAGGGTAACGAGCAGTACTTC.

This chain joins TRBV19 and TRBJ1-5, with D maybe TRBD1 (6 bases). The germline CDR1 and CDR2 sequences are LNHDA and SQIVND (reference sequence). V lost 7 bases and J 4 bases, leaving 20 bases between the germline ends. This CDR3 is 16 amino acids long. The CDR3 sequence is CASNEGESRGNQPQHF. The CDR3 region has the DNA TGTGCCAGTAACGAGGGGGAGAGTAGAGGGAATCAGCCCCAGCATTTT.

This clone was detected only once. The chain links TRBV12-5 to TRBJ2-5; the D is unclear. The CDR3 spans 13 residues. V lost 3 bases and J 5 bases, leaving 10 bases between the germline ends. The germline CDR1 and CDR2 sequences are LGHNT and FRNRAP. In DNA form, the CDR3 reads TGTGCTAGTGGTTTTACGGGTAAGGAGACCCAGTACTTC. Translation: CASGFTGKETQYF.

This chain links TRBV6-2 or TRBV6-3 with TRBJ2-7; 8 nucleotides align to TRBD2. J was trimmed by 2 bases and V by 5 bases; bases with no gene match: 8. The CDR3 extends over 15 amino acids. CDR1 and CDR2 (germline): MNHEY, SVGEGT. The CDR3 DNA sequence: TGTGCCAGCAGTCCCCTTAACGGGGGGGCCTACGAGCAGTACTTC. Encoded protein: CASSPLNGGAYEQYF.

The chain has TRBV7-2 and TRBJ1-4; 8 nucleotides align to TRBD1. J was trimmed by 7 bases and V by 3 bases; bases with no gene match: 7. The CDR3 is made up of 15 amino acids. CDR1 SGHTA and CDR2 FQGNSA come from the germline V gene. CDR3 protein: CASSLRTGWGEKLFF. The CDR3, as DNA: TGTGCCAGCAGCTTGCGGACAGGGTGGGGTGAAAAACTGTTTTTT.

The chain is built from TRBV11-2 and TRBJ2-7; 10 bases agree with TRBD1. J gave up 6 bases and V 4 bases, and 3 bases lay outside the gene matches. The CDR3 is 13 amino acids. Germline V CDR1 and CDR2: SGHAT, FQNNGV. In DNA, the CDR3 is TGTGCCAGCAGCTCCGACAGGGGGCTCGAGCAGTACTTC. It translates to CASSSDRGLEQYF.

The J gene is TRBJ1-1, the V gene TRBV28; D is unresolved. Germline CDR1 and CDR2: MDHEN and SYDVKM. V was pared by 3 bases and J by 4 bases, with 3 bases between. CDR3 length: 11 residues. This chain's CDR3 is CASSLSTEAFF. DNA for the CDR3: TGTGCCAGCAGTTTGAGCACTGAAGCTTTCTTT. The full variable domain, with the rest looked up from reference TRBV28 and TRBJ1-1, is DVKVTQSSRYLVKRTGEKVFLECVQDMDHENMFWYRQDPGLGLRLIYFSYDVKMKEKGDIPEGYSVSREKKERFSLILESASTNQTSMYLCASSLSTEAFFGQGTRLTVV.

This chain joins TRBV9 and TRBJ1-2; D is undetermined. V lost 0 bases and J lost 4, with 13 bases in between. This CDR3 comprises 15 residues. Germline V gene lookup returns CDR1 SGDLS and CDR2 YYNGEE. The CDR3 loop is CASSVEIGDSYGYTF. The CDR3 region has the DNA TGTGCCAGCAGCGTAGAAATCGGCGACTCCTATGGCTACACCTTC.

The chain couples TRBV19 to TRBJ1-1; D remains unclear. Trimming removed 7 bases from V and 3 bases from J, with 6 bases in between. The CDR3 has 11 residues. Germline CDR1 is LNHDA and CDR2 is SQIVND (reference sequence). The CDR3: CASTGYTEAFF. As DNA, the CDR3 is TGTGCCAGTACCGGGTACACTGAAGCTTTCTTT.

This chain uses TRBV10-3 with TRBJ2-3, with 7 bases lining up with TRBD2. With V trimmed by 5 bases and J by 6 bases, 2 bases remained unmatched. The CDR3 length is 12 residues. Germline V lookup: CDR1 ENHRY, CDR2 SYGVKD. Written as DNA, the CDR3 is TGTGCCATCAGTAGACTAGCCGATACGCAGTATTTT. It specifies CAISRLADTQYF.

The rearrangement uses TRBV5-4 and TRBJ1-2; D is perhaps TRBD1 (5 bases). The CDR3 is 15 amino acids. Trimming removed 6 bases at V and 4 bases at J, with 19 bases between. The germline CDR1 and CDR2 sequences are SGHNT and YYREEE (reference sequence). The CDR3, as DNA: TGTGCCAGCACCCTAGGTACGGGACTCATCTATGGCTACACCTTC. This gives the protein CASTLGTGLIYGYTF.